Listed here are 22 T cell receptor beta chains from one sample, sequenced in a study of T cell responses to AZD1222 COVID-19 vaccine. Some clones are missing from TCRdb's copy, which holds only in-frame ones; the method was immunoSEQ multiplex PCR. The repertoire has 140,000 to 150,000 clones, about 92% of them found once; the top ten carry about 1.9%. The starting material was peripheral blood, obtained on day 0 of AZD1222 vaccination. The receptors were sampled from an adult in good health.

The chain combines TRBV5-1 with TRBJ1-2, with a weak D call TRBD1 (5 bases). Trimming took off 0 bases at V and 6 bases at J, with 9 bases between the two ends. This CDR3 is 13 amino acids long. Germline V gene sequence: CDR1 SGHRS, CDR2 YFSETQ. The CDR3 loop is CASSLGQGNGYTF. CDR3 DNA: TGCGCCAGCAGCTTGGGTCAGGGCAATGGCTACACCTTC.

This clone has only one observation. This rearrangement joins TRBV3-1 (or the pseudogene TRBV3-2) to TRBJ1-4; the D is unclear. V was clipped by 5 bases and J by 6 bases, with 13 bases between them. Germline CDR1 LGHDT, CDR2 YNNKEL (reference sequence). The CDR3 length is 14 residues. DNA for the CDR3: TGTGCCAGCAGCTCGATTGCCACTCATGAAAAACTGTTTTTT. Amino acids: CASSSIATHEKLFF.

The chain combines TRBV9 with TRBJ1-1; D gene uncertain. The CDR3 length is 14 residues. Per the germline V gene, CDR1 is SGDLS and CDR2 is YYNGEE. V lost 1 base to trimming and J lost 0 bases, with 7 bases between them. The CDR3 nucleotides read TGTGCCAGCAGCGTAATGGGGTTGAACACTGAAGCTTTCTTT. This gives the protein CASSVMGLNTEAFF.

CDR3 nucleotides: TGTGCCAGTAGTACCGGGACAGGGTATGGCTACACCTTC. Its translation is CASSTGTGYGYTF. The chain uses TRBV19 and TRBJ1-2, with 9 bases identical to TRBD1. V shed 4 bases and J 5 bases; nucleotides not matched to a gene: 2. CDR1 is LNHDA, CDR2 SQIVND, per germline (reference sequence). This CDR3 contains 13 residues.

This clone has only one observation. The chain recombines TRBV5-1 with TRBJ1-1; maybe TRBD1 (5 bases). Germline CDR1 is SGHRS and CDR2 is YFSETQ. Trimming shortened V by 3 bases and J by 0 bases, and 12 bases separated the two germline ends. The CDR3 contains 15 residues. The CDR3 DNA reads TGCGCCAGCAGCTGGACCGGGACGGTGAACACTGAAGCTTTCTTT. Its translation is CASSWTGTVNTEAFF.

The rearrangement uses TRBV5-8 and TRBJ2-3; no firm D call. V shed 0 bases and J shed 2 bases, with 7 bases lying between them. The CDR3 consists of 14 residues. Per the germline V gene, CDR1 is SGHTS and CDR2 is YDEGEE. CDR3 amino acids: CASSLATVTDTQYF. The CDR3 nucleotides read TGTGCCAGCAGCTTGGCTACAGTCACAGATACGCAGTATTTT.

The chain links TRBV7-3 to TRBJ2-2, with D possibly matching TRBD2 (6 bases). The CDR3 covers 16 residues. Germline assignment: CDR1 SGHTA and CDR2 FQGTGA. The ends were cut back, 4 bases at V and 7 bases at J, with 19 bases in the middle. The CDR3 spells CASSSTGREYDGELFF. DNA of the CDR3: TGTGCCAGCAGCTCGACTGGGCGGGAATACGACGGGGAGCTGTTTTTT. Filled out from reference TRBV7-3 and TRBJ2-2, the complete variable domain reads GAGVSQTPSNKVTEKGKYVELRCDPISGHTALYWYRQSLGQGPEFLIYFQGTGAADDSGLPNDRFFAVRPEGSVSTLKIQRTERGDSAVYLCASSSTGREYDGELFFGEGSRLTVL.

This sequence joins TRBV9 and TRBJ2-2; D assignment may be TRBD1 or TRBD2 (5 bases each). The CDR3 is 15 residues long. Germline V CDR1 and CDR2: SGDLS, YYNGEE. The ends were cut back, 4 bases at V and 4 bases at J, with 14 bases in the middle. CDR3 nucleotides: TGTGCCAGCAGCCCCCGGGACCGTCCCACCGGGGAGCTGTTTTTT. This encodes CASSPRDRPTGELFF.

The chain joins TRBV20-1 to TRBJ1-1, with D tentatively TRBD1 (6 bases). V was clipped by 3 bases and J by 1 base, with 12 bases between them. Germline lookup yields CDR1 DFQATT and CDR2 SNEGSKA (reference sequence). The CDR3 spans 14 residues. CDR3 loop: CSASGGSANTEAFF. In DNA, the CDR3 is TGCAGTGCTAGTGGGGGCAGCGCGAACACTGAAGCTTTCTTT.

The chain employs TRBV27 and TRBJ1-5, with D perhaps TRBD1 (5 bases). V lost 7 bases, J lost 7 bases, and 14 bases lay in between. CDR1 and CDR2 (germline): MNHEY, SMNVEV (reference sequence). The CDR3 length is 13 residues. The CDR3 spells CASTRGYGQPQHF. The DNA for the CDR3 is TGTGCCAGCACGAGGGGCTATGGACAGCCCCAGCATTTT.

This clone was detected only once. The rearrangement uses TRBV6-5 and TRBJ1-1, with D perhaps TRBD1 (6 bases). Germline V gene lookup returns CDR1 MNHEY and CDR2 SVGAGI. V gave up 0 bases and J gave up 3 bases, with 14 bases separating them. The CDR3 extends over 16 amino acids. This chain's CDR3 is CASSYSILGADTEAFF. The CDR3 coding sequence is TGTGCCAGCAGTTACTCCATACTGGGGGCCGACACTGAAGCTTTCTTT.

The V gene is TRBV6-5, the J gene TRBJ1-4, with 8 bases that match TRBD1. Looked up from germline, CDR1 is MNHEY and CDR2 is SVGAGI. The J segment lost 10 bases and the V segment lost 8 bases, leaving 12 bases of the junction unmatched. CDR3 length equals 14 residues. This CDR3 reads CASGPQTGVGKLFF. CDR3 in DNA: TGTGCCAGCGGCCCGCAGACAGGGGTTGGAAAACTGTTTTTT.

J is TRBJ1-5 and V is TRBV5-8; D ambiguous. Germline loops: CDR1 SGHTS, CDR2 YDEGEE. The V end lost 4 bases, the J end lost 1 base, and 18 bases lay between the germline ends. The CDR3 consists of 17 residues. In DNA, the CDR3 is TGTGCCAGCAGCCAGACGGTCGCCGTGGCGAGCAATCAGCCCCAGCATTTT. As protein: CASSQTVAVASNQPQHF.

This clone was seen a single time. This rearrangement joins TRBV5-3 to TRBJ1-1; TRBD1 matches 9 bases. TRBV5-3 is an open reading frame whose function is uncertain. Trimming took 4 bases from V and 3 from J; bases not matched to a gene: 4. CDR3 length equals 14 residues. DNA for the CDR3: TGTGCCAGAAGCGGGACAGGGTGGGACACTGAAGCTTTCTTT. This sequence encodes CARSGTGWDTEAFF.

The genes are TRBV2 and TRBJ2-5; D tentatively reads TRBD1 or TRBD2 (6 bases each). CDR3 length: 12 residues. Trimming removed 9 bases from V and 3 bases from J, with 11 bases in between. Per germline, CDR1 SNHLY and CDR2 FYNNEI. Written as DNA, the CDR3 is TGTGCCAGTACTAGGGGGGAAGAGACCCAGTACTTC. Translated: CASTRGEETQYF.

This chain uses TRBV9 with TRBJ1-1; the match to TRBD1 covers 7 bases. Looked up from germline, CDR1 is SGDLS and CDR2 is YYNGEE. J gave up 2 bases and V 4 bases, and 5 bases lay outside the gene matches. The CDR3 contains 14 residues. The CDR3 here is CASSTGQVNTEAFF. The CDR3 coding sequence is TGTGCCAGCAGCACCGGACAGGTCAACACTGAAGCTTTCTTT. The whole variable domain, remainder taken from reference TRBV9 and TRBJ1-1, is DSGVTQTPKHLITATGQRVTLRCSPRSGDLSVYWYQQSLDQGLQFLIQYYNGEERAKGNILERFSAQQFPDLHSELNLSSLELGDSALYFCASSTGQVNTEAFFGQGTRLTVV.

Only one count was recorded for this clone. The CDR3, as DNA: TGTGCCAGCAGCTCCCCCGGGCAGGGAAACACCATATATTTT. Its translation is CASSSPGQGNTIYF. The chain employs TRBV5-4 and TRBJ1-3; D gene unclear. V was cut by 3 bases and J by 4 bases, with 11 bases left in between. The CDR3 loop spans 14 amino acids. The germline CDR1 and CDR2 sequences are SGHNT and YYREEE (reference sequence).

V usage is TRBV11-2 and J usage is TRBJ1-2; D might be TRBD1 (5 bases). V was shortened by 5 bases and J by 6 bases, with 22 bases between the two germline ends. CDR1 is SGHAT and CDR2 is FQNNGV in the germline V gene. The CDR3 runs 16 residues. DNA for the CDR3: TGTGCCAGCAGCCCTTTCGGGGGTAGACAGAAGCATGGCTACACCTTC. It yields the protein CASSPFGGRQKHGYTF.

V is TRBV7-2 and J is TRBJ2-3; TRBD2 is a possible D gene (6 bases). Germline CDR1 SGHTA, CDR2 FQGNSA. The CDR3 is made up of 14 amino acids. Between the trimmed V and J ends, which lost 2 bases and 4 bases, there was a span of 10 bases. CDR3: CASSLSGSADTQYF. Written as DNA, the CDR3 is TGTGCCAGCAGCTTATCCGGGAGCGCAGATACGCAGTATTTT.

The chain combines TRBV2 with TRBJ2-7, with D hard to call. From germline, CDR1 is SNHLY and CDR2 FYNNEI. V was cut by 3 bases and J by 7 bases, with 10 bases left in between. The CDR3 has 12 residues. The CDR3 is CASSDLASEQYF. For the CDR3, the DNA is TGTGCCAGCAGTGATTTGGCTTCTGAGCAGTACTTC.

This chain uses TRBV27 with TRBJ2-3; 8 positions match TRBD1. V lost 0 bases to trimming and J lost 6 bases; unmatched junction nucleotides: 8. Germline CDR1 reads MNHEY; CDR2 reads SMNVEV (reference sequence). The CDR3 runs to 16 residues. The CDR3 is CASSLSVRGLGDTQYF. DNA for the CDR3: TGTGCCAGCAGTTTATCGGTCAGGGGGCTGGGGGATACGCAGTATTTT.

This clone has only one observation. This chain links TRBV6-5 with TRBJ1-1; 8 nucleotides line up with TRBD1. Per the germline V gene, CDR1 is MNHEY and CDR2 is SVGAGI. CDR3 length: 14 residues. The V and J ends lost 4 bases and 10 bases, in that order; junction bases with no gene match: 11. CDR3 bases: TGTGCCAGCAGTTCCGCAGGGGGCTGGGGGAGAGCTTTCTTT. This sequence encodes CASSSAGGWGRAFF.